A single sample gave rise to the 11 T cell receptor beta chains below, sequenced in a study of shared clonotypes between healthy human individuals. Naive CD8 cells lacked CD45RO, underwent positive selection for CCR7 and left out terminally differentiated effector memory CD45RA+ cells. Profiling relied on immunoSEQ multiplex PCR, and the TCRdb table lists in-frame clones only, not all of them. The sample includes over 750,000 clones, about 96% of them seen just once. The sample consisted of naive CD8+ T cells sorted from blood. These receptors all stem from a man aged 25-45 years in good health.

The V and J genes are TRBV12-5 and TRBJ1-2; maybe TRBD1 (6 bases). CDR3 length: 15 amino acids. Looked up from germline, CDR1 is LGHNT and CDR2 is FRNRAP. Between the trimmed V and J ends, which lost 1 base and 6 bases, there was a span of 15 bases. CDR3 region: CASGLDQQGSNGYTF. The CDR3 DNA reads as TGTGCTAGTGGTTTGGATCAACAGGGTTCTAATGGCTACACCTTC.

The rearrangement uses TRBV27 and TRBJ2-1, with 8 bases aligning to TRBD1. Germline-derived CDR1 and CDR2 are MNHEY and SMNVEV (reference sequence). The V gene end was trimmed by 5 bases and the J gene end by 1 base; junction bases not matched to a gene: 7. The CDR3 has 16 amino acids. The CDR3 DNA sequence: TGTGCCAGCAGTCAGACAGGGGCCGATTCCTACAATGAGCAGTTCTTC. Protein: CASSQTGADSYNEQFF.

This CDR3 is CASSDASGYTF. The CDR3 DNA sequence: TGCGCCAGCAGTGATGCCAGCGGCTACACCTTC. The chain joins TRBV10-2 to TRBJ1-2; D uncertain. Germline V gene sequence: CDR1 WSHSY, CDR2 SAAADI. The germline V and J ends were trimmed by 3 bases and 8 bases, with 7 bases remaining between them. CDR3 length: 11 amino acids.

For this clone: One end of the junction fails to match germline, which may point to a read error. The DNA of the CDR3 is TGTGCCAGCAGCGAAGGACCAGGTGGGGTGTACGAGCAGTACTTC. This encodes CASSEGPGGVYEQYF. The chain is built from TRBV6-1 and TRBJ2-7; D uncertain. CDR3 length: 15 residues. Germline CDR1 and CDR2: MNHNS and SASEGT.

This sequence joins TRBV19 and TRBJ1-1; 8 nucleotides line up with TRBD1. Per the germline V gene, CDR1 is LNHDA and CDR2 is SQIVND (reference sequence). Trimming took 5 bases from V and 4 from J; bases not matched to a gene: 9. The CDR3 has 15 residues. CDR3 protein: CASSPYTGGTTEAFF. The DNA of the CDR3 is TGTGCCAGTAGTCCATATACAGGGGGGACCACTGAAGCTTTCTTT.

This sequence joins TRBV2 and TRBJ1-2; no clear D gene. V lost 6 bases, J lost 0 bases, and 8 bases lay in between. Germline loops: CDR1 SNHLY, CDR2 FYNNEI. This CDR3 spans 13 amino acids. CDR3 protein: CASSPWANYGYTF. CDR3 in DNA: TGTGCCAGCAGCCCCTGGGCTAACTATGGCTACACCTTC. The whole variable domain, filled in from reference TRBV2 and TRBJ1-2, reads EPEVTQTPSHQVTQMGQEVILRCVPISNHLYFYWYRQILGQKVEFLVSFYNNEISEKSEIFDDQFSVERPDGSNFTLKIRSTKLEDSAMYFCASSPWANYGYTFGSGTRLTVV.

This chain uses TRBV7-3 with TRBJ2-1; D is unclear. Germline CDR1 is SGHTA and CDR2 is FQGTGA. V gave up 3 bases and J gave up 8 bases, with 11 bases separating them. This CDR3 is 13 amino acids long. The CDR3: CASSFSSGYEQFF. Here the CDR3 DNA reads TGTGCCAGCAGCTTTAGTAGTGGCTATGAGCAGTTCTTC.

This clone was seen a single time. The chain links TRBV9 to TRBJ2-2; no clear D. CDR3 size: 12 residues. V shed 3 bases and J shed 6 bases, with 6 bases lying between them. Germline assignment: CDR1 SGDLS and CDR2 YYNGEE. The CDR3: CASSGLSGELFF. The CDR3 DNA is TGTGCCAGCAGCGGACTGTCCGGGGAGCTGTTTTTT.

The chain carries TRBV5-1 and TRBJ2-7; 7 bases line up with TRBD1. The CDR3 spans 14 residues. Per germline, CDR1 SGHRS and CDR2 YFSETQ. Trimming took 4 bases from V and 3 from J; bases not matched to a gene: 7. CDR3 amino acids: CASSQRQGYYEQYF. The DNA for the CDR3 is TGCGCCAGCAGCCAACGACAGGGTTACTACGAGCAGTACTTC.

This clone was recorded a few times. The chain carries TRBV9 and TRBJ2-7; tentative D call: TRBD2 (5 bases). Between the trimmed V and J ends, which lost 6 bases and 3 bases, there was a span of 22 bases. Germline-derived CDR1 and CDR2 are SGDLS and YYNGEE. This CDR3 spans 16 amino acids. The CDR3 DNA reads TGTGCCAGCATCCGAAGAGAGTCGCAGGAGGACTACGAGCAGTACTTC. Protein product: CASIRRESQEDYEQYF. Variable domain in full (rest from reference TRBV9 and TRBJ2-7): DSGVTQTPKHLITATGQRVTLRCSPRSGDLSVYWYQQSLDQGLQFLIQYYNGEERAKGNILERFSAQQFPDLHSELNLSSLELGDSALYFCASIRRESQEDYEQYFGPGTRLTVT.

The gene calls are TRBV25-1 and TRBJ2-7; D ambiguous. V was trimmed by 5 bases and J by 5 bases, leaving 7 bases between them. Germline values: CDR1 MGHDK, CDR2 SYGVNS. The CDR3 sequence is 11 residues long. CDR3 in amino acids: CASSSYHEQYF. The CDR3 coding sequence is TGTGCCAGCAGTAGTTACCACGAGCAGTACTTC.